Below, 10 T cell receptor beta chains from the same sample are listed, as sequenced in a study of identical twins. TCRdb fed the 5' RACE reads into MiXCR, producing one record per CDR3 protein. The table shows roughly 190,000 distinct CDR3 sequences, with less than 20% occurring only once. The data also belong to a second study, concerning T cells expressing NK-cell markers.

Input material: CD8+ T cells sorted from blood. The source is a woman aged 18-29 years in good health.

The rearrangement joins TRBV4-1 to TRBJ2-3; 13 bases are shared with TRBD2. Losses at the gene ends were 2 bases for V and 5 bases for J; bases not matched to a gene: 7. Germline V gives CDR1 MGHRA, CDR2 YSYEKL. The CDR3 loop spans 17 amino acids. This CDR3 reads CASSQPTSGGSKDTQYF. In DNA form, the CDR3 reads TGCGCCAGCAGCCAACCGACTAGCGGGGGGTCAAAAGATACGCAGTATTTT.

V gene TRBV27 combines with J gene TRBJ2-1; TRBD2 aligns across 10 bases. The CDR3 loop spans 16 amino acids. The germline gives CDR1 MNHEY, CDR2 SMNVEV (reference sequence). The ends lost 1 base at V and 9 bases at J; junction bases unmatched: 9. The CDR3 nucleotides are TGTGCCAGCAGTTTATTGAGCGGGAGCGGGGGGGGTGAGCAGTTCTTC. It encodes CASSLLSGSGGGEQFF.

Only a few counts were recorded for this clonotype. The CDR3 bases are TGCAGTGCCCGGATGGAGAGCTCCTACAATGAGCAGTTCTTC. Amino acid sequence: CSARMESSYNEQFF. J is TRBJ2-1 and V is TRBV20-1; no clear D. V was pared by 6 bases and J by 0 bases, with 12 bases between. Germline lookup yields CDR1 DFQATT and CDR2 SNEGSKA (reference sequence). CDR3 size: 14 residues.

This clonotype was counted between two and nine times. The rearrangement uses TRBV29-1 and TRBJ1-4; no reliable D call. V was cut by 7 bases and J by 8 bases, with 17 bases left in between. CDR1 is SQVTM and CDR2 is ANQGSEA in the germline V gene. This CDR3 has 13 amino acids. This chain's CDR3 is CSAVVEIEEKLFF. In DNA, the CDR3 is TGCAGCGCCGTAGTAGAGATTGAGGAAAAACTGTTTTTT.

This clonotype appeared once. The rearrangement joins TRBV20-1 to TRBJ2-7, with D perhaps matching TRBD1 (6 bases). Germline lookup yields CDR1 DFQATT and CDR2 SNEGSKA (reference sequence). The ends were cut back, 2 bases at V and 0 bases at J, with 14 bases in the middle. This CDR3 has 15 residues. Written as DNA, the CDR3 is TGCAGTGCTAGAAGGAGGACAGATAGCTCCTACGAGCAGTACTTC. Amino acid sequence: CSARRRTDSSYEQYF.

The chain uses TRBV11-2 and TRBJ2-1; D assignment may be TRBD1 or TRBD2 (5 bases each). V was pared by 5 bases and J by 3 bases, with 20 bases between. This CDR3 contains 17 residues. In germline, CDR1 is SGHAT, CDR2 FQNNGV. Here the CDR3 reads CASSHKGTVPFYNEQFF. The CDR3, as DNA: TGTGCCAGCAGCCACAAGGGGACCGTACCATTCTACAATGAGCAGTTCTTC.

The chain employs TRBV29-1 and TRBJ1-4; tentative D call: TRBD1 (6 bases). Trimming pared 6 bases from V and 7 bases from J, leaving 24 bases between. The V gene's germline CDR1 is SQVTM and CDR2 ANQGSEA. The CDR3 has 16 amino acids. CDR3: CSVIYRDSGKSEKLFF. The CDR3 bases are TGCAGCGTGATTTACAGGGATTCGGGGAAGAGTGAAAAACTGTTTTTT.

In its sample, this clonotype was seen a few times. J is TRBJ2-5 and V is TRBV7-2, with D uncertain. The CDR3 spans 12 residues. V lost 7 bases and J 3 bases, leaving 9 bases between the germline ends. CDR1 and CDR2 (germline): SGHTA, FQGNSA. The CDR3 reads CASKGIEETQYF. The CDR3 nucleotides are TGTGCCAGCAAGGGCATCGAAGAGACCCAGTACTTC.

This clonotype was recorded a few times. This chain joins TRBV20-1 and TRBJ1-1; D remains unclear. Trimming took off 6 bases at V and 4 bases at J, with 15 bases between the two ends. CDR3 length: 13 residues. Germline CDR1 is DFQATT and CDR2 is SNEGSKA (reference sequence). The CDR3: CSAETETITEAFF. The CDR3 DNA follows: TGCAGTGCCGAGACCGAAACTATCACTGAAGCTTTCTTT.

The table lists this clonotype with a few counts. This chain joins TRBV10-1 and TRBJ2-5, with D maybe TRBD2 (5 bases). CDR1 is WNHNN, CDR2 SYGVQD, per germline (reference sequence). The CDR3 sequence is 13 residues long. Trimming removed 5 bases from V and 2 bases from J, with 9 bases in between. CDR3 loop: CASSKPGQETQYF. The CDR3 region has the DNA TGCGCCAGCAGTAAACCGGGGCAAGAGACCCAGTACTTC.